One and the same sample provided the 16 T cell receptor beta chains below, sequenced in a study of T cells in Graves' hyperthyroidism and ophthalmopathy. The TCR beta CDR3 regions underwent amplification using RNA transcripts as the source. The TCR CDR3 was amplified in a first-round RT-PCR using the HTBI primer set. TCRdb analysed the multiplex PCR reads with MiXCR anew, one entry per CDR3 protein. The sample has a few hundred thousand distinct CDR3 sequences, about 15% seen once. The sample was blood. These receptors all come from a woman in her thirties with Graves' ophthalmopathy.

In the case of this clonotype: An end of the junction does not agree with germline; a read error may underlie this. The V call is TRBV5-4, the J call TRBJ2-7, with 8 bases identical to TRBD1. The length of the CDR3 is 14 residues. Per the germline V gene, CDR1 is SGHNT and CDR2 is YYREEE (reference sequence). The DNA of the CDR3 is TGTGCCAACAGCTTGACAGGGGCAACCTACGAGCAGTACTTC. Its protein product is CANSLTGATYEQYF.

This clonotype was seen only a few times. V and J are TRBV10-3 and TRBJ2-7, with 10 bases fitting TRBD1. This CDR3 region has 14 residues. Germline values: CDR1 ENHRY, CDR2 SYGVKD. Trimming cost V 3 bases and J 5 bases; bases outside gene matches: 4. The CDR3 region has the DNA TGTGCCATCAGTGACTCGACAGGGGGCCACGAGCAGTACTTC. Translating it yields CAISDSTGGHEQYF.

The sample holds many counts of this clonotype. V gene TRBV2 combines with J gene TRBJ2-3, with 7 bases fitting TRBD2. Germline CDR1 SNHLY, CDR2 FYNNEI. The CDR3 contains 18 residues. Trimming removed 7 bases from V and 0 bases from J; junction bases left unmatched: 16. The CDR3 DNA reads as TGTGCCAGCACCCTAGCGGAACTAGATATCCCTAGCACAGATACGCAGTATTTT. As protein: CASTLAELDIPSTDTQYF.

This clonotype was observed a few times. The chain employs TRBV5-5 and TRBJ2-2; D is unclear. The CDR3 is 16 residues long. Germline CDR1 reads SGHKS; CDR2 reads YYEKEE (reference sequence). V gave up 4 bases and J gave up 0 bases, with 13 bases separating them. CDR3 sequence (DNA): TGTGCCAGCAGCCCCATAGGGCGTACGAACACCGGGGAGCTGTTTTTT. This codes for CASSPIGRTNTGELFF.

Ten or more counts support this clonotype. The chain has TRBV20-1 and TRBJ2-3; D perhaps matches TRBD1 (5 bases). With 2 bases removed from V and 2 bases from J, the gap between germline ends came to 8 bases. Germline V CDR1 and CDR2: DFQATT, SNEGSKA (reference sequence). This CDR3 is 13 amino acids long. CDR3: CSARKGATDTQYF. CDR3 coding DNA: TGCAGTGCTAGAAAAGGGGCCACAGATACGCAGTATTTT.

The sample holds a few counts of this clonotype. The chain joins TRBV6-1 to TRBJ1-6; possible D gene TRBD1, 5 bases. Trimming took off 0 bases at V and 11 bases at J, with 8 bases between the two ends. From germline, CDR1 is MNHNS and CDR2 SASEGT. There are 13 residues in the CDR3. CDR3 nucleotide sequence: TGTGCCAGCAGTGAAGCGGGGGTGACACCCCTCCACTTT. Its protein product is CASSEAGVTPLHF.

In its sample, this clonotype was seen many times. The chain couples TRBV20-1 to TRBJ2-7; 7 bases agree with TRBD2. J gave up 4 bases and V 0 bases, and 6 bases lay outside the gene matches. Looked up from germline, CDR1 is DFQATT and CDR2 is SNEGSKA (reference sequence). The CDR3 is 14 residues long. The DNA of the CDR3 is TGCAGTGCTAGAGATGGGGGGGGTGGTTACGAGCAGTACTTC. It yields the protein CSARDGGGGYEQYF.

This clonotype was observed a handful of times. This chain connects TRBV5-1 to TRBJ2-5; 7 bases line up with TRBD1. The germline gives CDR1 SGHRS, CDR2 YFSETQ. CDR3 size: 15 residues. Losses at the gene ends were 2 bases for V and 4 bases for J; bases not matched to a gene: 8. CDR3 amino acids: CASSFYRGEGETQYF. The CDR3 bases are TGCGCCAGCAGCTTCTACAGGGGCGAGGGAGAGACCCAGTACTTC.

This clonotype occurred a few times. V usage is TRBV10-3 and J usage is TRBJ2-7; 8 bases agree with TRBD1. The CDR3 loop spans 17 amino acids. The trim removed 0 bases at V and 2 bases at J, leaving 9 bases unmatched. CDR1 is ENHRY, CDR2 SYGVKD, per germline. Here the CDR3 reads CAISESVGQERTYEQYF. The CDR3 DNA sequence: TGTGCCATCAGTGAGTCGGTGGGACAGGAAAGGACCTACGAGCAGTACTTC.

This clonotype was detected many times. V usage is TRBV3-1 and J usage is TRBJ2-7; D remains ambiguous. CDR3 length: 12 amino acids. The ends were cut back, 1 base at V and 6 bases at J, with 7 bases in the middle. Germline CDR1 LGHDT, CDR2 YNNKEL (reference sequence). This chain's CDR3 is CASSQVASEQYF. The CDR3 coding sequence is TGTGCCAGCAGCCAAGTAGCATCCGAGCAGTACTTC.

As to this clonotype: A much larger clonotype is one base distant, so this may be a read error. The chain employs TRBV7-9 and TRBJ2-7; 9 nucleotides align to TRBD1. The germline V gene encodes CDR1 SEHNR and CDR2 FQNEAQ (reference sequence). The CDR3 is 16 residues long. Unmatched junction bases numbered 9, after V lost 5 bases and J lost 1 base. CDR3 in DNA: TGTGCCAGCAGCACCCGGACAGGGGCAGGGTCCTACGAGCAGTACTTC. This encodes CASSTRTGAGSYEQYF.

V gene TRBV6-6 combines with J gene TRBJ2-1; tentative D call: TRBD2 (5 bases). Trimming shortened V by 0 bases and J by 2 bases, and 11 bases separated the two germline ends. From germline, CDR1 is MNHNY and CDR2 SVGAGI (reference sequence). The CDR3 is 16 amino acids. CDR3 region: CASSYSEGFTYNEQFF. The CDR3 DNA sequence: TGTGCCAGCAGTTACTCTGAGGGTTTCACCTACAATGAGCAGTTCTTC.

The chain couples TRBV11-2 to TRBJ2-3; 16 bases fit TRBD2. Germline V CDR1 and CDR2: SGHAT, FQNNGV. With V trimmed by 3 bases and J by 2 bases, 2 bases remained unmatched. CDR3 length equals 17 residues. The CDR3 coding sequence is TGTGCCAGCAGCTTGGGACTAGCGGGGGGGCACACAGATACGCAGTATTTT. Amino acid sequence: CASSLGLAGGHTDTQYF.

The V gene is TRBV28, the J gene TRBJ2-3; D remains ambiguous. Deletions cut 3 bases from V and 4 bases from J, with 5 bases between. The CDR3 runs to 12 residues. Germline V gene data show CDR1 as MDHEN and CDR2 as SYDVKM. The CDR3 protein is CASSFSSDTQYF. The CDR3 bases are TGTGCCAGCAGTTTTAGCTCAGATACGCAGTATTTT.

This clonotype was detected many times. The chain combines TRBV28 with TRBJ2-1; 9 positions agree with TRBD1. The CDR3 is 18 amino acids. From germline, CDR1 is MDHEN and CDR2 SYDVKM. The junction had 19 bases not matched to a gene; V was cut back by 7 bases and J by 6 bases. CDR3 bases: TGTGCCAGCAACCCTCATTTTGCGGGGGACAGGGAAATCAATGAGCAGTTCTTC. It yields the protein CASNPHFAGDREINEQFF.

Many counts were recorded for this clonotype. This chain links TRBV18 with TRBJ2-3, with D possibly being TRBD2 (5 bases). CDR3 length: 14 residues. Trimming shortened V by 3 bases and J by 6 bases, and 13 bases separated the two germline ends. CDR1 KGHSH and CDR2 LQKENI come from the germline V gene. CDR3 in DNA: TGTGCCAGCTCACCGGGAGCTAGTGAGGATACGCAGTATTTT. Its translation is CASSPGASEDTQYF.